The 18 T cell receptor beta chains reported below all come from one sample, sequenced in a study of blood T cell repertoires in COVID-19. Sequenced by immunoSEQ multiplex PCR; TCRdb stores in-frame clones only, minus some. The table records 270,000 or so clones, approximately 90% of them present only once. Sequenced input: peripheral blood. The receptors stem from a woman in her twenties or thirties with active or convalescent COVID-19.

The chain joins TRBV4-1 to TRBJ2-7; the match to TRBD2 covers 7 bases. CDR1 and CDR2 from the germline V gene are MGHRA and YSYEKL. The CDR3 runs 15 residues. Trimming removed 3 bases from V and 3 bases from J; junction bases left unmatched: 8. In nucleotides, the CDR3 is TGCGCCAGCAGCCAGCATCTGGGCGGGGGCTACGAGCAGTACTTC. It translates to CASSQHLGGGYEQYF.

This chain connects TRBV12-3 or TRBV12-4 to TRBJ1-1; D is uncertain. Trimming took 2 bases from V and 0 from J, leaving 4 bases between them. The CDR3 contains 13 residues. The chain's CDR3 is CASSLSVNTEAFF. DNA for the CDR3: TGTGCCAGCAGTTTATCAGTGAACACTGAAGCTTTCTTT.

The rearrangement joins TRBV3-1 (or the pseudogene TRBV3-2) to TRBJ1-1, with a possible D match to TRBD1 (6 bases). V was pared by 4 bases and J by 1 base, with 10 bases between. Germline CDR1 LGHDT, CDR2 YNNKEL (reference sequence). The CDR3 extends over 14 amino acids. The CDR3 protein is CASSRATGNTEAFF. The CDR3 nucleotides read TGTGCCAGCAGCCGCGCGACAGGGAACACTGAAGCTTTCTTT.

V usage is TRBV30 and J usage is TRBJ1-4, with D perhaps matching TRBD1 (6 bases). Trimming cost V 2 bases and J 5 bases, with 18 bases left between them. The CDR3 is 16 residues long. CDR1 and CDR2 (germline): GTSNPN, SVGIG (reference sequence). Written as DNA, the CDR3 is TGTGCCTGGAGTTTGGAAGTACAGGGCCCAAATGAAAAACTGTTTTTT. It specifies CAWSLEVQGPNEKLFF.

This chain links TRBV23-1 with TRBJ2-5, with TRBD1 identical over 10 bases. TRBV23-1 carries the ORF label, with uncertain function. The CDR3 has 17 residues. After removal of 4 bases from V and 6 bases from J, the junction contained 14 bases not matched to a gene. CDR3 loop: CASSPIRGGQGIKTQYF. The CDR3 DNA reads as TGCGCCAGCAGTCCCATTAGAGGGGGACAGGGGATCAAGACCCAGTACTTC.

The chain links TRBV9 to TRBJ2-5; tentatively, D is TRBD2 (6 bases). The germline V gene has CDR1 SGDLS and CDR2 YYNGEE. CDR3 length equals 17 residues. With 5 bases removed from V and 3 bases from J, the gap between germline ends came to 23 bases. Written as DNA, the CDR3 is TGTGCCAGCAGTTCCCCGACTAGTCTTCCAACAAAAGAGACCCAGTACTTC. Protein product: CASSSPTSLPTKETQYF.

This chain connects TRBV7-2 to TRBJ2-7; 11 bases are a match to TRBD2. Trimming cost V 3 bases and J 2 bases; bases outside gene matches: 3. CDR1 and CDR2 (germline): SGHTA, FQGNSA. There are 15 residues in the CDR3. This chain's CDR3 is CASSFPSGGTYEQYF. In nucleotides, the CDR3 is TGTGCCAGCAGCTTTCCTAGCGGGGGGACCTACGAGCAGTACTTC. The entire variable domain, with the rest obtained from reference TRBV7-2 and TRBJ2-7, is as follows: GAGVSQSPSNKVTEKGKDVELRCDPISGHTALYWYRQSLGQGLEFLIYFQGNSAPDKSGLPSDRFSAERTGGSVSTLTIQRTQQEDSAVYLCASSFPSGGTYEQYFGPGTRLTVT.

This chain uses TRBV19 with TRBJ1-5, with 7 bases lining up with TRBD1. Trimming removed 3 bases from V and 10 bases from J; junction bases left unmatched: 18. In germline, CDR1 is LNHDA, CDR2 SQIVND (reference sequence). The CDR3 spans 17 residues. The CDR3 nucleotides read TGTGCCAGTAGTATTCGGCTGACGGACAGGTCCACAGGACCCCAGCATTTT. Translating it yields CASSIRLTDRSTGPQHF.

V and J are TRBV2 and TRBJ2-7; 9 nucleotides agree with TRBD2. J was trimmed by 7 bases and V by 8 bases; bases with no gene match: 9. CDR3 length: 13 amino acids. The germline V gene encodes CDR1 SNHLY and CDR2 FYNNEI. In DNA, the CDR3 is TGTGCCAGCGCTAGCGGGATGGGTGGGGAGCAGTACTTC. Translating gives CASASGMGGEQYF.

The chain uses TRBV28 and TRBJ2-3, with a weak D call TRBD1 (6 bases). Per germline, CDR1 MDHEN and CDR2 SYDVKM. The CDR3 extends over 18 amino acids. The V end was cut by 5 bases, the J end by 5 bases, with 26 bases between. The DNA of the CDR3 is TGTGCCAGCAGTACTTCAATCCCCCAGGGGTCCCGCCGAGATACGCAGTATTTT. This codes for CASSTSIPQGSRRDTQYF.

CDR3 bases: TGTGCCAGCAGCCTCGGACTAGCGGGGGATGCAGATACGCAGTATTTT. As protein: CASSLGLAGDADTQYF. The rearrangement uses TRBV14 and TRBJ2-3, with TRBD2 matching over 13 bases. Trimming took 4 bases from V and 4 from J; bases not matched to a gene: 5. The CDR3 has 16 residues. CDR1 and CDR2 from the germline V gene are SGHDN and FVKESK.

In its sample, this clone was seen once. The chain links TRBV10-3 to TRBJ2-7, with 8 nucleotides matching TRBD1. This CDR3 spans 15 amino acids. The V and J ends lost 7 bases and 0 bases, in that order; junction bases with no gene match: 8. Germline loops: CDR1 ENHRY, CDR2 SYGVKD. In DNA, the CDR3 is TGTGCCATCAAGAAAACAGGGGGGAGCTCCTACGAGCAGTACTTC. Translated: CAIKKTGGSSYEQYF.

J is TRBJ2-2 and V is TRBV6-6, with D perhaps TRBD1 (6 bases). Deletions cut 1 base from V and 3 bases from J, with 12 bases between. The CDR3 loop spans 16 amino acids. Germline V gene data show CDR1 as MNHNY and CDR2 as SVGAGI (reference sequence). The CDR3 sequence: CASSYYAGADTGELFF. CDR3 nucleotide sequence: TGTGCCAGCAGTTACTACGCAGGGGCGGACACCGGGGAGCTGTTTTTT.

The chain links TRBV27 to TRBJ2-6; D perhaps matches TRBD1 (5 bases). The CDR3 has 18 amino acids. Germline V gene lookup returns CDR1 MNHEY and CDR2 SMNVEV (reference sequence). V lost 3 bases and J 2 bases, leaving 17 bases between the germline ends. CDR3 bases: TGTGCCAGCAGTTTGTGGCCCCCTCGGACAACTGGGGCCAACGTCCTGACTTTC. It specifies CASSLWPPRTTGANVLTF.

The chain carries TRBV7-9 and TRBJ2-6; D is possibly TRBD2 (5 bases). The CDR3 spans 18 residues. V was pared by 7 bases and J by 0 bases, with 19 bases between. Germline V gives CDR1 SEHNR, CDR2 FQNEAQ (reference sequence). DNA of the CDR3: TGTGCCAGCAACTTCTATCTAGGACTCCTCTCTGGGGCCAACGTCCTGACTTTC. Translation gives CASNFYLGLLSGANVLTF. Drawing the rest from reference TRBV7-9 and TRBJ2-6, the complete variable domain is DTGVSQNPRHKITKRGQNVTFRCDPISEHNRLYWYRQTLGQGPEFLTYFQNEAQLEKSRLLSDRFSAERPKGSFSTLEIQRTEQGDSAMYLCASNFYLGLLSGANVLTFGAGSRLTVL.

V gene TRBV6-5 combines with J gene TRBJ2-5, with a weak D call TRBD2 (7 bases). V lost 0 bases and J 5 bases, leaving 13 bases between the germline ends. The CDR3 consists of 15 residues. Germline V gene sequence: CDR1 MNHEY, CDR2 SVGAGI. This chain's CDR3 is CASSYSRGGGETQYF. The CDR3 DNA is TGTGCCAGCAGTTACTCGAGGGGGGGCGGGGAGACCCAGTACTTC.

The chain links TRBV2 to TRBJ2-7; D unclear. Looked up from germline, CDR1 is SNHLY and CDR2 is FYNNEI. This CDR3 contains 10 residues. Trimming cost V 4 bases and J 6 bases, with 4 bases left between them. The CDR3 loop reads CASSGSEQYF. The CDR3 DNA sequence: TGTGCCAGCAGTGGTAGCGAGCAGTACTTC.

This chain links TRBV30 with TRBJ1-2, with D unresolved. V lost 0 bases and J lost 4, with 15 bases in between. Germline V gene data show CDR1 as GTSNPN and CDR2 as SVGIG (reference sequence). CDR3 length: 15 residues. The CDR3 bases are TGTGCCTGGAGTGTCCTTTTACAGAGCCCCTATGGCTACACCTTC. It codes for CAWSVLLQSPYGYTF.